This TCR beta chain originates from a study of blood T cell repertoires in COVID-19. In germline, CDR1 is LNHDA, CDR2 SQIVND (reference sequence). V dropped 4 bases and J dropped 9 bases, with 19 bases sitting between them. This CDR3 has 14 residues. Original analysis: Using reference gene primer amplification, nucleated cell counts were estimated. Assay: immunoSEQ multiplex PCR; the TCRdb copy retains only in-frame clones and omits some. V, J and clone size reflect that table, while D and trimming were determined from the DNA. Among roughly 96,000 clones listed, about 80% were seen once. Sequences were obtained from peripheral blood. This TCR derives from a man older than 75 with acute or convalescent COVID-19. The rearrangement uses TRBV19 and TRBJ2-7, with D possibly matching TRBD2 (5 bases). The CDR3 DNA reads as TGTGCCAGTAGTACCAGCGGCTCAGTTCGTGGGCAGTACTTC. As protein: CASSTSGSVRGQYF.